A selection of T cell receptor beta chains follows, all from one sample in a study of T cells in Graves' hyperthyroidism and ophthalmopathy. One entry per CDR3 protein, called by TCRdb with MiXCR from the multiplex PCR reads. The sample includes hundreds of thousands of distinct CDR3 sequences, about 45% seen only once; the top ten take about 7.7%. Material for sequencing was peripheral blood or thyroid tissue (not recorded which). These receptors were collected from an adult man with Graves' disease, either hyperthyroidism or ophthalmopathy (not recorded which). Each CDR3 is given with its conserved first and last residue. Each record gives: J gene, V gene, D gene, clone size, CDR3 protein, CDR3 DNA. The D gene is left open where the match is weak. Clone size is given for some rows only: seen once, a few or many times, or a class if the clone is expanded.

>TRBJ1-3|TRBV20-1|TRBD1|many
CSASQPGQGATFSGNTIYF
TGCAGTGCTAGCCAGCCTGGACAGGGGGCAACCTTCTCTGGAAACACCATATATTTT
>TRBJ1-1|TRBV7-2|NA|NA
CASGDGRPF
TGTGCCAGCGGCGACGGACGCCCCTTT
>TRBJ2-7|TRBV5-1|NA|many
CASSLEGHEQYF
TGCGCCAGCAGCTTGGAGGGCCACGAGCAGTACTTC
>TRBJ2-5|TRBV10-3|TRBD2|many
CAISESGGKETQYF
TGTGCCATCAGTGAGTCGGGGGGGAAAGAGACCCAGTACTTC
>TRBJ1-1|TRBV20-1|NA|NA
CSARRATGTEAFF
TGCAGTGCTAGACGGGCTACGGGGACTGAAGCTTTCTTT
>TRBJ2-5|TRBV29-1|NA|NA
CSVGPDREGKETQYF
TGCAGCGTTGGCCCCGACAGGGAGGGGAAAGAGACCCAGTACTTC
>TRBJ1-5|TRBV10-3|NA|NA
CAISASDGSQPQHF
TGTGCCATCAGTGCTAGTGACGGGTCTCAGCCCCAGCATTTT
>TRBJ2-5|TRBV10-1|NA|NA
CASSVGTAWETQYF
TGCGCCAGCAGTGTAGGGACCGCCTGGGAGACCCAGTACTTC
>TRBJ1-1|TRBV29-1|TRBD1|NA
CSVKKGAGNTEAFF
TGCAGCGTTAAAAAGGGGGCGGGAAACACTGAAGCTTTCTTT
>TRBJ2-5|TRBV7-6|TRBD2|many
CASTAFETSGGPKETQYF
TGTGCCAGCACCGCGTTTGAGACTAGCGGGGGACCTAAAGAGACCCAGTACTTC
>TRBJ1-1|TRBV30|NA|NA
CAWSRGNPGSEAFF
TGTGCCTGGAGTCGGGGTAATCCAGGATCTGAAGCTTTCTTT
>TRBJ1-4|TRBV9|TRBD1|NA
CASSIGTGGQKLFF
TGTGCCAGCAGCATAGGGACAGGGGGTCAGAAACTGTTTTTT
>TRBJ1-6|TRBV20-1|NA|NA
CSARDKSLNSPLHF
TGCAGTGCTAGAGACAAGTCCCTCAATTCACCCCTCCACTTT
>TRBJ2-2|TRBV25-1|NA|many
CASSELGGTGELFF
TGTGCCAGCAGTGAATTAGGTGGAACCGGGGAGCTGTTTTTT
>TRBJ2-5|TRBV20-1|TRBD2|few
CSARGTSGRALETQYF
TGCAGTGCCCGAGGGACTAGCGGGAGGGCCTTGGAGACCCAGTACTTC
>TRBJ2-2|TRBV5-1|NA|few
CASSETPPTGELFF
TGCGCCAGCAGCGAGACACCTCCCACCGGGGAGCTGTTTTTT
>TRBJ1-1|TRBV29-1|NA|NA
CSVATDGAFF
TGCAGCGTTGCCACGGACGGAGCTTTCTTT
>TRBJ2-5|TRBV15|NA|many
CATSRDGDKETQYF
TGTGCCACCAGCAGAGATGGGGACAAAGAGACCCAGTACTTC
>TRBJ2-7|TRBV25-1|TRBD1|NA
CASSEYLTGSYEQYF
TGTGCCAGCAGTGAATATTTGACAGGGTCCTACGAGCAGTACTTC
>TRBJ2-7|TRBV10-3|NA|many
CAISEGLSSYEQYF
TGTGCCATCAGTGAGGGCTTGAGCTCCTACGAGCAGTACTTC
>TRBJ1-2|TRBV4-1|NA|NA
CASSHVSGIEGYTF
TGCGCCAGCAGCCATGTCTCAGGGATTGAGGGCTACACCTTC
>TRBJ2-7|TRBV7-8|NA|NA
CASSLGGISVQYF
TGTGCCAGCAGCTTAGGGGGAATTAGCGTGCAGTACTTC
>TRBJ1-4|TRBV12-3/TRBV12-4|TRBD1|NA
CASSLSPGGEKLFF
TGTGCCAGCAGTTTATCCCCAGGGGGTGAAAAACTGTTTTTT
>TRBJ1-1|TRBV24-1|NA|few
CATPRRGLMNTEAFF
TGTGCCACCCCGCGGCGGGGGCTAATGAACACTGAAGCTTTCTTT
>TRBJ1-1|TRBV5-1|TRBD1|NA
CASSTGQALNTEAFF
TGCGCCAGCAGCACCGGACAGGCTCTGAACACTGAAGCTTTCTTT
>TRBJ2-2|TRBV7-8|TRBD2|few
CASSKAGLAANTGELFF
TGTGCCAGCAGCAAAGCGGGACTAGCGGCAAACACCGGGGAGCTGTTTTTT
>TRBJ2-6|TRBV29-1|NA|many
CSAARDTDSGANVLTF
TGCAGCGCCGCGCGGGACACGGACTCTGGGGCCAACGTCCTGACTTTC
>TRBJ1-4|TRBV9|NA|NA
CASSDGTHDLKLFF
TGTGCCAGCAGCGACGGGACCCATGATCTAAAACTGTTTTTT
>TRBJ1-6|TRBV2|TRBD1|NA
CASSEDRDFGSPLHF
TGTGCCAGCAGTGAGGACAGGGACTTCGGTTCACCCCTCCACTTT
>TRBJ2-7|TRBV5-1|NA|many
CASSLVPGSPYEQYF
TGCGCCAGCAGCTTGGTACCAGGGAGCCCCTACGAGCAGTACTTC
>TRBJ1-1|TRBV7-9|NA|few
CASRDQNSDTEAFF
TGTGCCAGCCGGGACCAAAATTCCGACACTGAAGCTTTCTTT
>TRBJ2-7|TRBV19|TRBD1|NA
CASSNGPGQGRYEQYF
TGTGCCAGTAGTAACGGACCGGGACAGGGAAGATACGAGCAGTACTTC
>TRBJ1-1|TRBV24-1|NA|once
CASSYSPLGTNTEAFF
TGTGCCAGCAGTTACTCACCCCTGGGGACGAACACTGAAGCTTTCTTT
>TRBJ2-2|TRBV29-1|NA|many
CTAANTGELFF
TGCACCGCTGCTAACACCGGGGAGCTGTTTTTT
>TRBJ1-3|TRBV15|TRBD1|NA
CATMTGPGNTIYF
TGTGCCACCATGACAGGGCCTGGAAACACCATATATTTT
>TRBJ1-2|TRBV24-1|TRBD1|NA
CATSDAPGQGAQYGYTF
TGTGCCACCAGTGATGCTCCGGGACAGGGGGCGCAGTATGGCTACACCTTC
>TRBJ1-2|TRBV10-2|TRBD1|many
CASTGTGHGYTF
TGCGCCAGCACCGGGACAGGACATGGCTACACCTTC
>TRBJ2-1|TRBV12-3/TRBV12-4|NA|NA
CASSEGETWGLSNEQFF
TGTGCCAGCAGTGAAGGCGAGACGTGGGGGCTTAGCAATGAGCAGTTCTTC